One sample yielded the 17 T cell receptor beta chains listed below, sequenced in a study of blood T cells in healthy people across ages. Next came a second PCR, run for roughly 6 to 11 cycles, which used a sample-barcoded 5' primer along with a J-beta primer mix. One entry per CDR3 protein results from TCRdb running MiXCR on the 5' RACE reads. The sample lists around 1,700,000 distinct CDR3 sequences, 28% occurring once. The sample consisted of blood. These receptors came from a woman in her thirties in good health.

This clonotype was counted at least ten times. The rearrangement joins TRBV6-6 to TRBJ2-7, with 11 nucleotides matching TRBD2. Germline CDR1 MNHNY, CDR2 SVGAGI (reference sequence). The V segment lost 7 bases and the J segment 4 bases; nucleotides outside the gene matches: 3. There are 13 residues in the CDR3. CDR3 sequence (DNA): TGTGCCAGCACAGGACTAGCGGGTTACGAGCAGTACTTC. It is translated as CASTGLAGYEQYF.

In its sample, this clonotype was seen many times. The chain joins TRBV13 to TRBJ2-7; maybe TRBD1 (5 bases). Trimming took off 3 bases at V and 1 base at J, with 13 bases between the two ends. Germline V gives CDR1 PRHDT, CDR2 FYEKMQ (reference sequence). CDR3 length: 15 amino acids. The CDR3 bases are TGTGCCAGCAGCTTGGAAGGGGCCCCTTCCTACGAGCAGTACTTC. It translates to CASSLEGAPSYEQYF.

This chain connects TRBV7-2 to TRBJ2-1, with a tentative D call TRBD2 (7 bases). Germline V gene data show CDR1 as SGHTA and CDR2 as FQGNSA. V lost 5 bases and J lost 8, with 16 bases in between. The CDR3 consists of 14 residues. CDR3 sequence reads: CASSDRGAWDEQFF. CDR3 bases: TGTGCCAGCAGCGATCGGGGGGCTTGGGATGAGCAGTTCTTC.

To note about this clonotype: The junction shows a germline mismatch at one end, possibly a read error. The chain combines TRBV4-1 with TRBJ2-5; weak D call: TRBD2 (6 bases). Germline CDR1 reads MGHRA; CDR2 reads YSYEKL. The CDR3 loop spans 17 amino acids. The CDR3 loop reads CASSQDLGRTAQGTQYF. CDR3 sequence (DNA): TGCGCCAGCAGCCAAGATCTGGGGAGGACCGCTCAAGGGACCCAGTACTTC.

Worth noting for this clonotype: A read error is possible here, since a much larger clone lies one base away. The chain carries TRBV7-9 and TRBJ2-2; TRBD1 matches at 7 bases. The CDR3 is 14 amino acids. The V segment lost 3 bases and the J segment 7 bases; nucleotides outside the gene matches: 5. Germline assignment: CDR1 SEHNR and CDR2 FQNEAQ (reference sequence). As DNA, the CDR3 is TGTGCCAGCAGCTTTGAGGGGGCCGGCGGGGAGCTGTTTTTT. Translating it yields CASSFEGAGGELFF.

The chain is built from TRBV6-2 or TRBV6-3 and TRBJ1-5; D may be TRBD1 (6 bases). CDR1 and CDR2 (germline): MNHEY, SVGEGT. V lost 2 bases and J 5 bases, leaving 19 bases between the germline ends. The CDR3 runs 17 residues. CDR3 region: CASSYVHTRGGYQPQHF. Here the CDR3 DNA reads TGTGCCAGCAGTTACGTCCACACCAGGGGTGGGTATCAGCCCCAGCATTTT.

The chain's CDR3 is CASSKFRDRGVGAYEQFF. The CDR3 DNA is TGTGCCAGCAGTAAGTTCCGGGACAGAGGCGTCGGGGCCTACGAGCAGTTCTTC. This chain links TRBV7-2 with TRBJ2-1, with 7 bases identical to TRBD1. This CDR3 comprises 18 residues. Germline CDR1 reads SGHTA; CDR2 reads FQGNSA. Trimming at V came to 6 bases and at J to 10 bases, leaving 24 bases not matched to a gene.

CDR3 DNA: TGTGCTAGTGGTTCGGGACCAAACTCCTACGAGCAGTACTTC. Translation gives CASGSGPNSYEQYF. The chain uses TRBV12-5 and TRBJ2-7, with D possibly being TRBD1 or TRBD2 (5 bases each). Germline V gene sequence: CDR1 LGHNT, CDR2 FRNRAP. This CDR3 has 14 residues. V dropped 4 bases and J dropped 0 bases, with 10 bases sitting between them.

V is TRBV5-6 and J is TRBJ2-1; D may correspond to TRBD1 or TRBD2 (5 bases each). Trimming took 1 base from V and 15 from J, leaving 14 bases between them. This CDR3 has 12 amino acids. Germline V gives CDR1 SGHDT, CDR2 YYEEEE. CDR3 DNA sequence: TGTGCCAGCAGCTTGAATAATAGGGGACGGTTCTTC. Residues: CASSLNNRGRFF.

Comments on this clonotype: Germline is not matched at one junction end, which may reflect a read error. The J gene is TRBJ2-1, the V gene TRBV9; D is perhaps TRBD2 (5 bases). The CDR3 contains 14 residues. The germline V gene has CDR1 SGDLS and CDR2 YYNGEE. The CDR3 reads CASSVVTSYNEQVF. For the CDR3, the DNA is TGTGCCAGCAGCGTAGTCACTAGTTACAATGAGCAGGTCTTC.

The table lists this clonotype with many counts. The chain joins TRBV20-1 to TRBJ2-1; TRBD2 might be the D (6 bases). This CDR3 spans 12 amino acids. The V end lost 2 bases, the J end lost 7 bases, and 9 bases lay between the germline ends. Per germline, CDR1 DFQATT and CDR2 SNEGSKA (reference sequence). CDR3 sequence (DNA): TGCAGTGCTAGACAGGGAGGAAATGAGCAGTTCTTC. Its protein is CSARQGGNEQFF.

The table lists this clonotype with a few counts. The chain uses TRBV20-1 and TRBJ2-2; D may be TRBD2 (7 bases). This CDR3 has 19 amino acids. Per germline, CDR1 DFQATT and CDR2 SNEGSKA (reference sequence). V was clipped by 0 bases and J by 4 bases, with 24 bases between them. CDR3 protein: CSARDPSRSGGAGTGELFF. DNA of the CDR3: TGCAGTGCTAGAGACCCCTCACGGTCGGGGGGCGCCGGCACCGGGGAGCTGTTTTTT.

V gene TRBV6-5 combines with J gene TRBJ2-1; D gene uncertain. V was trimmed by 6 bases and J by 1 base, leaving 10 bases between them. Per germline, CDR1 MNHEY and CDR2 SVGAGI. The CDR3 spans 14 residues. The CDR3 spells CASRPAQSYNEQFF. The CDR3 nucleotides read TGTGCCAGCAGGCCAGCGCAGTCCTACAATGAGCAGTTCTTC.

CDR3 sequence (DNA): TGTGCCAGCAGCCCGTCGACTAGTAAGACAGATACGCAGTATTTT. Amino acids: CASSPSTSKTDTQYF. The chain couples TRBV3-1 to TRBJ2-3, with D tentatively TRBD2 (6 bases). Germline V CDR1 and CDR2: LGHDT, YNNKEL (reference sequence). This CDR3 region has 15 residues. V lost 4 bases and J lost 3, with 14 bases in between.

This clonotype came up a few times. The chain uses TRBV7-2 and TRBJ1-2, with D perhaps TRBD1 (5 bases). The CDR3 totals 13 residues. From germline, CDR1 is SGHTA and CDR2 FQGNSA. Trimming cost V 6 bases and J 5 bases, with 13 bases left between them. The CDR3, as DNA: TGTGCCAGCAGACAGGCGGGGGGATATGGCTACACCTTC. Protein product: CASRQAGGYGYTF.

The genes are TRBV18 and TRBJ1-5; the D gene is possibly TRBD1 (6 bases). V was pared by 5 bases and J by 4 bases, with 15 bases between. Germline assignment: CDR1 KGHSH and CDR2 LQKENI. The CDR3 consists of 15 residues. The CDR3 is CASSMVGQGNQPQHF. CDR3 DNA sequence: TGTGCCAGCTCAATGGTCGGGCAGGGGAATCAGCCCCAGCATTTT.

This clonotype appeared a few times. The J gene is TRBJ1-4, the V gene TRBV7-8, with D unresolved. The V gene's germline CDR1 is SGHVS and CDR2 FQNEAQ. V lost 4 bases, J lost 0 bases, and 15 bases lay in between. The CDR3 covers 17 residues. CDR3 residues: CASSWVVFGATNEKLFF. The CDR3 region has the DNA TGTGCCAGCAGCTGGGTCGTTTTTGGCGCAACTAATGAAAAACTGTTTTTT. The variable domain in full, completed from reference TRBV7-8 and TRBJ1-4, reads GAGVSQSPRYKVAKRGQDVALRCDPISGHVSLFWYQQALGQGPEFLTYFQNEAQLDKSGLPSDRFFAERPEGSVSTLKIQRTQQEDSAVYLCASSWVVFGATNEKLFFGSGTQLSVL.